One sample yielded the 27 T cell receptor beta chains listed below, sequenced in a study of CD8+CD57+ T cells in acquired aplastic anemia. Genomic DNA templated the TCR beta VDJ and CDR3 profiling. TCRdb re-derived calls from the reads in MiXCR, one entry per CDR3 protein. In the table there are roughly 120,000 distinct CDR3 sequences, approximately 61% of which are singletons. Patients sequenced had flow cytometry evidence of CD8+CD57+ cell expansion. Specimen: sorted CD4+, CD8+, or CD8+CD57+ T cells (not recorded which) from PBMCs. Every receptor here comes from a human donor with aplastic anemia.

This clonotype appeared a single time. The rearrangement links TRBV28 to TRBJ1-6; D is unresolved. CDR3 length: 14 amino acids. Between the trimmed V and J ends, which lost 6 bases and 8 bases, there was a span of 14 bases. The germline V gene encodes CDR1 MDHEN and CDR2 SYDVKM. The CDR3 DNA reads TGTGCCAGCAGCCGGGGAGGGCGGTATTCACCCCTCCACTTT. It yields the protein CASSRGGRYSPLHF.

The chain employs TRBV7-2 and TRBJ2-3, with no clear D. V lost 5 bases and J 1 base, leaving 10 bases between the germline ends. Germline CDR1 is SGHTA and CDR2 is FQGNSA. The CDR3 loop spans 14 amino acids. The CDR3 nucleotides read TGTGCCAGCAGCCAGATGTCCGGCACAGATACGCAGTATTTT. Amino acid sequence: CASSQMSGTDTQYF.

This clonotype was observed many times. V usage is TRBV9 and J usage is TRBJ2-5, with 13 bases fitting TRBD2. Germline V CDR1 and CDR2: SGDLS, YYNGEE. The junction had 5 bases not matched to a gene; V was cut back by 4 bases and J by 5 bases. This CDR3 region has 15 residues. DNA of the CDR3: TGTGCCAGCAGCCTCCGGACTAGCGGGAGTGAGACCCAGTACTTC. Its translation: CASSLRTSGSETQYF. Based on the CDR3 plus reference TRBV9 and TRBJ2-5, the full variable domain is DSGVTQTPKHLITATGQRVTLRCSPRSGDLSVYWYQQSLDQGLQFLIQYYNGEERAKGNILERFSAQQFPDLHSELNLSSLELGDSALYFCASSLRTSGSETQYFGPGTRLLVL.

Notes on this clonotype: Since the CDR3 does not end with the conserved phenylalanine or tryptophan, this likely comes from a read error. The chain joins TRBV10-3 to TRBJ2-3, with D perhaps matching TRBD1 (6 bases). Trimming left V 3 bases short and J 1 base short, with 11 bases between. Per germline, CDR1 ENHRY and CDR2 SYGVKD. This CDR3 contains 15 residues. The CDR3 DNA sequence: TGTGCCATCAGTGATAAGGGGGTGGGCACAGATACGCAGTATTCT. Protein: CAISDKGVGTDTQYS.

J is TRBJ2-1 and V is TRBV12-3 or TRBV12-4; 9 bases line up with TRBD2. The CDR3 extends over 13 amino acids. V trimming: 8 bases; J trimming: 14 bases; junction bases outside the gene matches: 13. The CDR3 loop reads CASVPGLASEKFF. CDR3 in DNA: TGTGCCAGCGTACCGGGACTAGCAAGCGAGAAGTTCTTC.

V usage is TRBV15 and J usage is TRBJ2-5; tentative D call: TRBD1 (6 bases). The CDR3 sequence is 15 residues long. The V gene's germline CDR1 is LNHNV and CDR2 YYDKDF (reference sequence). V was pared by 4 bases and J by 1 base, with 13 bases between. This CDR3 reads CATSTAQGIQETQYF. The CDR3 nucleotides are TGTGCCACCAGCACCGCCCAGGGGATCCAAGAGACCCAGTACTTC.

There are many counts of this clonotype. The chain links TRBV11-2 to TRBJ2-1, with 8 bases that match TRBD2. Germline V gives CDR1 SGHAT, CDR2 FQNNGV. The CDR3 has 15 residues. Trimming took 3 bases from V and 7 from J; bases not matched to a gene: 8. CDR3 nucleotide sequence: TGTGCCAGCAGCTTCCGACTAGCGAGGGGGAATGAGCAGTTCTTC. Translated, it gives CASSFRLARGNEQFF. The full variable domain, its missing parts supplied by reference TRBV11-2 and TRBJ2-1, is EAGVAQSPRYKIIEKRQSVAFWCNPISGHATLYWYQQILGQGPKLLIQFQNNGVVDDSQLPKDRFSAERLKGVDSTLKIQPAKLEDSAVYLCASSFRLARGNEQFFGPGTRLTVL.

This clonotype has ten or more counts. The chain is built from TRBV19 and TRBJ2-2; TRBD1 matches 7 bases. V dropped 6 bases and J dropped 5; count of bases not matched to a gene: 9. Per the germline V gene, CDR1 is LNHDA and CDR2 is SQIVND (reference sequence). This CDR3 has 15 amino acids. This CDR3 is CASRRRQGDTGELFF. Here the CDR3 DNA reads TGTGCCAGTAGGCGGCGACAGGGCGATACCGGGGAGCTGTTTTTT.

The chain couples TRBV2 to TRBJ1-2; D not certain. V gave up 5 bases and J gave up 7 bases, with 11 bases separating them. This CDR3 is built from 12 residues. From germline, CDR1 is SNHLY and CDR2 FYNNEI. The CDR3 nucleotides are TGTGCCAGCAGTTCCACAGAGTTTGGCTACACCTTC. It translates to CASSSTEFGYTF.

The rearrangement uses TRBV4-2 and TRBJ2-1; D ambiguous. CDR1 is LGHNA and CDR2 is YNFKEQ in the germline V gene. The CDR3 runs to 15 residues. Trimming took 1 base from V and 8 from J, leaving 15 bases between them. The CDR3 spells CASSQGRAGGHEQFF. The CDR3 DNA reads as TGTGCCAGCAGCCAAGGAAGGGCAGGTGGCCATGAGCAGTTCTTC.

This clonotype has just a few counts. This chain links TRBV7-3 with TRBJ2-1; D remains ambiguous. The CDR3 length is 13 residues. Trimming took 7 bases from V and 2 from J, leaving 9 bases between them. CDR1 and CDR2 from the germline V gene are SGHTA and FQGTGA. The CDR3 nucleotides are TGTGCCAGCACCCAATATCCCTACAATGAGCAGTTCTTC. It yields the protein CASTQYPYNEQFF. The full variable domain, its missing parts supplied by reference TRBV7-3 and TRBJ2-1, is GAGVSQTPSNKVTEKGKYVELRCDPISGHTALYWYRQSLGQGPEFLIYFQGTGAADDSGLPNDRFFAVRPEGSVSTLKIQRTERGDSAVYLCASTQYPYNEQFFGPGTRLTVL.

This clonotype was seen a single time. Here the CDR3 reads CASSTPPGGGDYGYTF. DNA of the CDR3: TGTGCCAGCAGCACACCCCCGGGAGGGGGTGACTATGGCTACACCTTC. The genes are TRBV9 and TRBJ1-2; D is possibly TRBD1 (6 bases). The CDR3 length is 16 residues. Trimming cost V 4 bases and J 3 bases, with 19 bases left between them. Germline CDR1 and CDR2: SGDLS and YYNGEE.

This clonotype was recorded at least ten times. The CDR3 sequence is CASSIPTGVATEAFF. The CDR3 DNA sequence: TGTGCCAGTAGTATACCTACAGGGGTGGCCACTGAAGCTTTCTTT. The chain couples TRBV19 to TRBJ1-1, with 7 positions matching TRBD1. Germline CDR1 and CDR2: LNHDA and SQIVND (reference sequence). The CDR3 is 15 residues long. The ends lost 2 bases at V and 4 bases at J; junction bases unmatched: 7. Full variable domain (rest looked up from reference TRBV19 and TRBJ1-1): DGGITQSPKYLFRKEGQNVTLSCEQNLNHDAMYWYRQDPGQGLRLIYYSQIVNDFQKGDIAEGYSVSREKKESFPLTVTSAQKNPTAFYLCASSIPTGVATEAFFGQGTRLTVV.

This clonotype was seen at least ten times. V gene TRBV15 combines with J gene TRBJ2-7, with a tentative D call TRBD1 (6 bases). The germline V and J ends were trimmed by 6 bases and 4 bases, with 16 bases remaining between them. In germline, CDR1 is LNHNV, CDR2 YYDKDF (reference sequence). CDR3 length: 14 amino acids. The CDR3 DNA is TGTGCCACCAGAACTTCAGGGGAAACATACGAGCAGTACTTC. This encodes CATRTSGETYEQYF.

On this clonotype: Mismatch with germline at one junction end may stem from a read error. The chain links TRBV7-7 to TRBJ2-2; TRBD1 is a possible D gene (5 bases). Germline V gene data show CDR1 as SSHAT and CDR2 as FNYEAQ (reference sequence). CDR3 length equals 14 residues. In nucleotides, the CDR3 is TGTGCTAGCAGCTTTGCCAGGGACACCGGGGAGCTGTTTTTT. It codes for CASSFARDTGELFF. Filled out from reference TRBV7-7 and TRBJ2-2, the complete variable domain reads GAGVSQSPRYKVTKRGQDVTLRCDPISSHATLYWYQQALGQGPEFLTYFNYEAQPDKSGLPSDRFSAERPEGSISTLTIQRTEQRDSAMYRCASSFARDTGELFFGEGSRLTVL.

The rearrangement links TRBV20-1 to TRBJ1-5; tentatively, D is TRBD1 (6 bases). The CDR3 sequence is 15 residues long. The V end was cut by 0 bases, the J end by 3 bases, with 12 bases between. From germline, CDR1 is DFQATT and CDR2 SNEGSKA (reference sequence). CDR3 sequence: CSARDGGQVNQPQHF. The CDR3 DNA sequence: TGCAGTGCTAGAGATGGGGGACAAGTCAATCAGCCCCAGCATTTT.

This chain uses TRBV4-3 with TRBJ2-1; 9 nucleotides align to TRBD1. Trimming at V came to 7 bases and at J to 4 bases, leaving 8 bases not matched to a gene. The V gene's germline CDR1 is LGHNA and CDR2 YSLEER. The CDR3 runs 15 residues. CDR3 protein: CASTSSGQGYNEQFF. CDR3 bases: TGCGCCAGCACCTCCTCGGGACAGGGATACAATGAGCAGTTCTTC.

The genes are TRBV5-5 and TRBJ2-7; D possibly corresponds to TRBD1 (5 bases). CDR1 SGHKS and CDR2 YYEKEE come from the germline V gene (reference sequence). This CDR3 has 14 amino acids. The V gene lost 6 bases and the J gene lost 6 bases, with 19 bases spanning the gap. The CDR3 DNA follows: TGTGCCAGCAACCTAGGGGTGTCGTCTGCCGAGCAGTACTTC. Amino acids: CASNLGVSSAEQYF.

This chain joins TRBV4-2 and TRBJ2-3; 8 positions match TRBD1. This CDR3 region has 15 residues. The junction had 3 bases not matched to a gene; V was cut back by 2 bases and J by 2 bases. Germline-derived CDR1 and CDR2 are LGHNA and YNFKEQ. CDR3 DNA: TGTGCCAGCAGCCAAAGGGACAGGAACACAGATACGCAGTATTTT. Its translation is CASSQRDRNTDTQYF.

In this sample, this clonotype turned up a few times. The chain uses TRBV2 and TRBJ1-5; unclear D gene. Germline assignment: CDR1 SNHLY and CDR2 FYNNEI. V was trimmed by 0 bases and J by 10 bases, leaving 7 bases between them. The CDR3 length is 12 residues. CDR3 sequence reads: CASSEARLPQHF. The CDR3 DNA reads TGTGCCAGCAGTGAAGCGCGACTCCCCCAGCATTTT.

In its sample, this clonotype was seen a few times. This chain uses TRBV7-2 with TRBJ1-1, with no clear D. The CDR3 is 12 amino acids. Germline V gene sequence: CDR1 SGHTA, CDR2 FQGNSA. Trimming shortened V by 5 bases and J by 6 bases, and 10 bases separated the two germline ends. CDR3 sequence (DNA): TGTGCCAGCAGCCAAGAAGTGGCTGAAGCTTTCTTT. Protein: CASSQEVAEAFF. The full variable domain, completed using reference TRBV7-2 and TRBJ1-1, is GAGVSQSPSNKVTEKGKDVELRCDPISGHTALYWYRQSLGQGLEFLIYFQGNSAPDKSGLPSDRFSAERTGGSVSTLTIQRTQQEDSAVYLCASSQEVAEAFFGQGTRLTVV.

This clonotype was seen a single time. The V and J genes are TRBV9 and TRBJ2-5, with unresolved D. The CDR3 has 13 residues. With 0 bases removed from V and 4 bases from J, the gap between germline ends came to 7 bases. CDR1 is SGDLS and CDR2 is YYNGEE in the germline V gene. CDR3 loop: CASSVVLGETQYF. CDR3 DNA sequence: TGTGCCAGCAGCGTAGTCCTAGGAGAGACCCAGTACTTC.

The chain carries TRBV12-3 or TRBV12-4 and TRBJ1-2, with D possibly matching TRBD1 (6 bases). The CDR3 has 13 residues. The V end was cut by 7 bases, the J end by 12 bases, with 21 bases between. CDR3 nucleotides: TGTGCCAGCACCTCGCTAGGGGTGGGGGGCAACACCTTC. Its translation is CASTSLGVGGNTF.

The chain uses TRBV10-3 and TRBJ1-1; 7 nucleotides line up with TRBD1. The CDR3 length is 14 residues. Germline-derived CDR1 and CDR2 are ENHRY and SYGVKD. V shed 6 bases and J 0 bases; nucleotides not matched to a gene: 4. DNA of the CDR3: TGTGCCATCAGAGACAGGGTTTTGAACACTGAAGCTTTCTTT. Its protein is CAIRDRVLNTEAFF.

The V and J genes are TRBV9 and TRBJ2-3; tentatively, D is TRBD2 (7 bases). The CDR3 totals 14 residues. Germline loops: CDR1 SGDLS, CDR2 YYNGEE. V lost 4 bases and J lost 6, with 15 bases in between. The CDR3 loop is CASSLGGGGDTQYF. CDR3 in DNA: TGTGCCAGCAGCCTTGGGGGCGGGGGCGATACGCAGTATTTT.

The chain employs TRBV5-1 and TRBJ2-7, with 7 bases fitting TRBD1. This CDR3 contains 12 residues. CDR1 and CDR2 from the germline V gene are SGHRS and YFSETQ. V dropped 2 bases and J dropped 4; count of bases not matched to a gene: 0. CDR3 sequence reads: CASSLQGYEQYF. CDR3 nucleotide sequence: TGCGCCAGCAGCTTACAGGGGTACGAGCAGTACTTC.

There are many counts of this clonotype. The chain carries TRBV2 and TRBJ2-1; TRBD1 might be the D (6 bases). The germline CDR1 and CDR2 sequences are SNHLY and FYNNEI. With 9 bases removed from V and 4 bases from J, the gap between germline ends came to 13 bases. The CDR3 loop spans 13 amino acids. Written as DNA, the CDR3 is TGTGCCAGGGACAGCTCGGGTTACAATGAGCAGTTCTTC. Protein sequence: CARDSSGYNEQFF.